One sample yielded the 25 T cell receptor beta chains listed below, sequenced in a study of OX40 agonist ivuxolimab in advanced cancers. The method was immunoSEQ multiplex PCR; TCRdb's version includes in-frame clones alone and lacks a portion of them. The sample holds about 46,000 clones, approximately 91% seen once. The material sequenced was CD4+ or CD8+ T cells sorted from blood, taken in a trial of the OX40 agonist ivuxolimab. The source is an adult with an advanced solid tumor such as melanoma, head and neck, liver or kidney cancer.

The V call is TRBV11-2, the J call TRBJ1-4; TRBD1 matches at 9 bases. V lost 3 bases, J lost 8 bases, and 7 bases stayed unmatched. The germline gives CDR1 SGHAT, CDR2 FQNNGV. The CDR3 spans 15 residues. CDR3 protein: CASSLGTGMKEKLFF. The DNA for the CDR3 is TGTGCCAGCAGCTTGGGGACAGGGATGAAGGAAAAACTGTTTTTT.

The V gene is TRBV30, the J gene TRBJ2-5, with 7 bases that match TRBD1. The CDR3 sequence is 13 residues long. The germline CDR1 and CDR2 sequences are GTSNPN and SVGIG (reference sequence). J gave up 4 bases and V 4 bases, and 6 bases lay outside the gene matches. The CDR3 bases are TGTGCCTGGACGACAGGGTGGGGAGAGACCCAGTACTTC. Protein: CAWTTGWGETQYF.

This chain uses TRBV7-6 with TRBJ2-1; 8 nucleotides align to TRBD2. CDR3 length: 15 amino acids. Trimming cost V 2 bases and J 5 bases; bases outside gene matches: 5. Germline loops: CDR1 SGHVS, CDR2 FNYEAQ. In DNA, the CDR3 is TGTGCCAGCAGCTTAATGACTAGCGCCCACAATGAGCAGTTCTTC. It codes for CASSLMTSAHNEQFF.

This clone was recorded only once. The chain recombines TRBV30 with TRBJ1-1; D not certain. CDR1 GTSNPN and CDR2 SVGIG come from the germline V gene (reference sequence). V lost 5 bases, J lost 0 bases, and 13 bases lay in between. The CDR3 has 14 residues. In nucleotides, the CDR3 is TGTGCCTGGGCCCCGACAAGGATGAACACTGAAGCTTTCTTT. Its protein product is CAWAPTRMNTEAFF.

The chain links TRBV30 to TRBJ2-7, with D unclear. There are 11 residues in the CDR3. Trimming took 5 bases from V and 2 from J, leaving 7 bases between them. CDR1 and CDR2 from the germline V gene are GTSNPN and SVGIG (reference sequence). The CDR3 DNA is TGTGCCTGGGACCGACCCTACGAGCAGTACTTC. Amino acids: CAWDRPYEQYF.

V gene TRBV28 combines with J gene TRBJ2-7; a weak D match, TRBD2 (5 bases). The V gene's germline CDR1 is MDHEN and CDR2 SYDVKM. Trimming shortened V by 7 bases and J by 3 bases, and 10 bases separated the two germline ends. The CDR3 sequence is 12 residues long. The CDR3 DNA follows: TGTGCCAGCACGACCGGGAACTACGAGCAGTACTTC. Protein sequence: CASTTGNYEQYF.

V and J are TRBV27 and TRBJ1-5, with no clear D. Germline lookup yields CDR1 MNHEY and CDR2 SMNVEV (reference sequence). V was shortened by 7 bases and J by 1 base, with 11 bases between the two germline ends. The CDR3 is 14 amino acids. DNA of the CDR3: TGTGCCAGCAAAGAGCAGGCGAGCAATCAGCCCCAGCATTTT. Residues: CASKEQASNQPQHF.

This sequence joins TRBV19 and TRBJ1-2; no clear D. The CDR3 runs to 13 residues. Germline V lookup: CDR1 LNHDA, CDR2 SQIVND (reference sequence). V lost 3 bases and J 3 bases, leaving 8 bases between the germline ends. CDR3 in amino acids: CASSMDRDYGYTF. The CDR3 bases are TGTGCCAGTAGTATGGATAGGGACTATGGCTACACCTTC.

The genes are TRBV6-1 and TRBJ1-4; maybe TRBD1 (5 bases). This CDR3 has 13 amino acids. In germline, CDR1 is MNHNS, CDR2 SASEGT. V was shortened by 11 bases and J by 7 bases, with 17 bases between the two germline ends. The CDR3: CAAQGSQSEKLFF. CDR3 in DNA: TGTGCCGCCCAGGGATCGCAGAGTGAAAAACTGTTTTTT.

The V gene is TRBV7-9, the J gene TRBJ2-2; a weak D match, TRBD2 (7 bases). Germline V CDR1 and CDR2: SEHNR, FQNEAQ (reference sequence). The length of the CDR3 is 15 residues. The V gene lost 5 bases and the J gene lost 2 bases, with 12 bases spanning the gap. CDR3: CASSASGTNTGELFF. DNA of the CDR3: TGTGCCAGCAGCGCGAGCGGGACAAACACCGGGGAGCTGTTTTTT.

This clone has ten or more counts. This sequence joins TRBV23-1 and TRBJ1-6; TRBD1 agrees at 7 bases. TRBV23-1 is placed among ORFs of uncertain function. Trimming at V came to 8 bases and at J to 8 bases, leaving 6 bases not matched to a gene. The CDR3 contains 13 residues. The CDR3 protein is CASGDREHSPLHF. The CDR3 nucleotides read TGCGCCAGCGGAGACAGGGAACATTCACCCCTCCACTTT.

The chain uses TRBV27 and TRBJ2-5, with 12 bases aligning to TRBD2. The junction had 7 bases not matched to a gene; V was cut back by 5 bases and J by 0 bases. Germline values: CDR1 MNHEY, CDR2 SMNVEV (reference sequence). The CDR3 has 17 residues. The CDR3 DNA reads as TGTGCCAGCAGTCCAATTACTAGCGGGGGGTACCAAGAGACCCAGTACTTC. Its protein is CASSPITSGGYQETQYF.

V usage is TRBV7-9 and J usage is TRBJ1-1; D not certain. This CDR3 has 12 amino acids. Trimming left V 0 bases short and J 8 bases short, with 7 bases between. Per germline, CDR1 SEHNR and CDR2 FQNEAQ (reference sequence). In DNA form, the CDR3 reads TGTGCCAGCAGCTTAGCGGTTTGGGAAGCTTTCTTT. It translates to CASSLAVWEAFF.

The CDR3 sequence is CSVPGQGAGNTEAFF. CDR3 nucleotide sequence: TGCAGCGTACCCGGACAGGGGGCAGGGAACACTGAAGCTTTCTTT. This chain links TRBV29-1 with TRBJ1-1, with 11 bases fitting TRBD1. Looked up from germline, CDR1 is SQVTM and CDR2 is ANQGSEA. The ends lost 6 bases at V and 1 base at J; junction bases unmatched: 7. The CDR3 consists of 15 residues.

The V call is TRBV7-3, the J call TRBJ2-1; 10 positions agree with TRBD1. Germline assignment: CDR1 SGHTA and CDR2 FQGTGA. V lost 1 base to trimming and J lost 9 bases; unmatched junction nucleotides: 3. The CDR3 is 14 amino acids. This CDR3 is CASSLMGQGTEQFF. In nucleotides, the CDR3 is TGTGCCAGCAGCTTAATGGGACAGGGGACTGAGCAGTTCTTC.

The chain employs TRBV7-9 and TRBJ1-5; no reliable D call. There are 13 residues in the CDR3. V was cut by 3 bases and J by 7 bases, with 10 bases left in between. Germline lookup yields CDR1 SEHNR and CDR2 FQNEAQ (reference sequence). The DNA for the CDR3 is TGTGCCAGCAGCTTTGGCGGGGTCCAGCCCCAGCATTTT. Its protein is CASSFGGVQPQHF.

The rearrangement links TRBV7-2 to TRBJ1-1, with a possible D match to TRBD1 (6 bases). Per the germline V gene, CDR1 is SGHTA and CDR2 is FQGNSA. V dropped 2 bases and J dropped 7 bases, with 11 bases sitting between them. This CDR3 region has 13 residues. CDR3 residues: CASSLWSGDEAFF. In DNA, the CDR3 is TGTGCCAGCAGCTTATGGTCAGGGGATGAAGCTTTCTTT. The full variable domain, rest sourced from reference TRBV7-2 and TRBJ1-1, is GAGVSQSPSNKVTEKGKDVELRCDPISGHTALYWYRQSLGQGLEFLIYFQGNSAPDKSGLPSDRFSAERTGGSVSTLTIQRTQQEDSAVYLCASSLWSGDEAFFGQGTRLTVV.

This clone occurred once. V is TRBV19 and J is TRBJ1-5; 7 bases align to TRBD1. After removal of 6 bases from V and 2 bases from J, the junction contained 10 bases not matched to a gene. CDR3 length equals 16 residues. CDR1 and CDR2 from the germline V gene are LNHDA and SQIVND (reference sequence). Written as DNA, the CDR3 is TGTGCCAGTAGCACTGACAGGGTCAATGGCAATCAGCCCCAGCATTTT. Translated: CASSTDRVNGNQPQHF.

V gene TRBV10-3 combines with J gene TRBJ2-5; D uncertain. CDR1 is ENHRY and CDR2 is SYGVKD in the germline V gene. The CDR3 has 12 amino acids. V was clipped by 2 bases and J by 5 bases, with 6 bases between them. DNA for the CDR3: TGTGCCATCAGTGAGGACGGGGAGACCCAGTACTTC. Amino acid sequence: CAISEDGETQYF.

The V gene is TRBV11-2, the J gene TRBJ2-3; D is uncertain. The CDR3 spans 13 residues. The V end was cut by 0 bases, the J end by 5 bases, with 6 bases between. Germline V gene sequence: CDR1 SGHAT, CDR2 FQNNGV. CDR3 nucleotide sequence: TGTGCCAGCAGCTTAGAAGTCGGAGATACGCAGTATTTT. Protein: CASSLEVGDTQYF.

This clone was observed once. This chain uses TRBV10-3 with TRBJ2-7, with 9 bases matching TRBD1. V lost 4 bases, J lost 0 bases, and 4 bases stayed unmatched. Germline V CDR1 and CDR2: ENHRY, SYGVKD. The CDR3 loop spans 15 amino acids. CDR3 residues: CAISAGTGSSYEQYF. The CDR3 DNA sequence: TGTGCCATCAGTGCCGGGACAGGGTCCTCCTACGAGCAGTACTTC.

This chain uses TRBV6-5 with TRBJ2-7; D uncertain. CDR3 length: 13 amino acids. Germline V gives CDR1 MNHEY, CDR2 SVGAGI. The ends were cut back, 6 bases at V and 3 bases at J, with 12 bases in the middle. CDR3 sequence: CASSAARLYEQYF. The DNA of the CDR3 is TGTGCCAGCAGCGCGGCCCGGCTCTACGAGCAGTACTTC.

This chain uses TRBV10-2 with TRBJ2-7; TRBD1 or TRBD2 may be the D gene (7 bases each). The CDR3 runs 16 residues. V gave up 6 bases and J gave up 0 bases, with 18 bases separating them. Germline CDR1 and CDR2: WSHSY and SAAADI. DNA of the CDR3: TGCGCCAGCAGATCCCTTCGGGGGGACAGCTCCTACGAGCAGTACTTC. Its translation is CASRSLRGDSSYEQYF.

This rearrangement joins TRBV6-5 to TRBJ2-7; 9 positions agree with TRBD1. This CDR3 is built from 16 residues. J lost 3 bases, V lost 0 bases, and 6 bases had no gene match. Per the germline V gene, CDR1 is MNHEY and CDR2 is SVGAGI. The CDR3 here is CASSYSAPDRGYEQYF. The CDR3 nucleotides read TGTGCCAGCAGTTACTCTGCGCCGGACAGGGGCTACGAGCAGTACTTC.

The chain links TRBV6-5 to TRBJ2-1; perhaps D is TRBD1 or TRBD2 (5 bases each). Germline V CDR1 and CDR2: MNHEY, SVGAGI. V was clipped by 3 bases and J by 4 bases, with 13 bases between them. The CDR3 extends over 15 amino acids. The chain's CDR3 is CASSYEGQFYNEQFF. In DNA form, the CDR3 reads TGTGCCAGCAGTTATGAGGGGCAGTTTTACAATGAGCAGTTCTTC.